This TCR beta chain comes out of a study of T-cell memory formation after mild COVID-19. This clonotype showed up many times. Trimming took 2 bases from V and 1 from J, leaving 8 bases between them. CDR3 size: 14 residues. CDR1 is LGHNA and CDR2 is YSLEER in the germline V gene. Constant-segment primers served in 5'RACE that generated TCR alpha and TCR beta cDNA libraries bearing sample barcodes and UMIs. TCRdb recomputed calls from the 5' RACE reads with MiXCR, one row per CDR3 protein. This sample yields a few hundred thousand distinct CDR3 sequences, of which around 15% are seen a single time; roughly 23% belongs to the top ten.

The receptor was derived from a man between 18 and 35 years old who had mild COVID-19 (a few samples of this study predate the infection). Cell type and time point are not known. The sequenced material came from PBMCs or a T cell subset sorted from them (not recorded which). V gene TRBV4-3 combines with J gene TRBJ1-2; D is unresolved. For the CDR3, the DNA is TGCGCCAGCAGCCAATACGGGTTTAACTATGGCTACACCTTC. Its translation is CASSQYGFNYGYTF.